This T cell receptor beta chain is from a study of blood T cell repertoires in COVID-19. Study as a whole: Researchers got acute and convalescent COVID-19 samples from the United States, Italy and Spain. PBMCs, B-cell-depleted T cells, or T cells provided the cDNA or gDNA that made up the material.

Libraries were prepared by immunoSEQ multiplex PCR; TCRdb keeps only in-frame clonotypes and omits some of them. Among 60,000 or so clones listed, approximately 85% were seen once. The V and J ends lost 5 bases and 1 base, in that order; junction bases with no gene match: 8. The CDR3 has 16 amino acids. Germline V gene data show CDR1 as SGHRS and CDR2 as YFSETQ. The chain recombines TRBV5-1 with TRBJ1-1, with TRBD1 identical over 10 bases. The sequencing input was peripheral blood. This sequence was found in a human donor in a cohort sampled during active COVID-19. The CDR3 spells CASRDRDRGSNTEAFF. CDR3 sequence (DNA): TGCGCCAGCAGGGACCGGGACAGGGGCTCGAACACTGAAGCTTTCTTT.